This TCR beta chain was sequenced during a study of blood T cell repertoires in COVID-19. Repertoires were generated with immunoSEQ multiplex PCR, while TCRdb's copy carries only in-frame clones and drops some. The sample shows hundreds of thousands of clones, approximately 90% of them seen only once. The junction had 11 bases not matched to a gene; V was cut back by 2 bases and J by 1 base. Germline CDR1 MNHEY, CDR2 SMNVEV (reference sequence). The CDR3 consists of 18 residues. Residents of 24 US areas, aged roughly 18 to 89 years, made up the participants. Sequencing input: PBMCs or T cells enriched from blood (not recorded which). V is TRBV27 and J is TRBJ2-1; 7 bases agree with TRBD1. The source of this sequence is a woman younger than 30 who had recovered from COVID-19. The CDR3 bases are TGTGCCAGCAGTTTAATAGGGGGCGGTGTCGCATCCTACAATGAGCAGTTCTTC. Residues: CASSLIGGGVASYNEQFF.